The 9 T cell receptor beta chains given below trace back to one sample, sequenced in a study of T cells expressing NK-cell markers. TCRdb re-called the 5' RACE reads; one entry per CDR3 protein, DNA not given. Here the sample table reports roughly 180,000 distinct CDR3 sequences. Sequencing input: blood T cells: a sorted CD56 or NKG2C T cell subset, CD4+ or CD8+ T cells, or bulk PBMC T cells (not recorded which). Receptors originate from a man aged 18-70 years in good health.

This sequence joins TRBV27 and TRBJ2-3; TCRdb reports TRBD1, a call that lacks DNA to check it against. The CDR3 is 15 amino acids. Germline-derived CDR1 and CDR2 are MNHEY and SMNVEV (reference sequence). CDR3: CASSTRQASTDTQYF.

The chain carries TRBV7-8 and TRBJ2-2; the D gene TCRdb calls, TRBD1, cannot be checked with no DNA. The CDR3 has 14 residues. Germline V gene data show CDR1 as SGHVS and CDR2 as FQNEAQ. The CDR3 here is CASSFPLNTGELFF.

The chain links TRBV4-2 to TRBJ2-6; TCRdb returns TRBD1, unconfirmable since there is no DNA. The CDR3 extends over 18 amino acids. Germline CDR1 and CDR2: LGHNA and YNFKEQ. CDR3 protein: CASSPELTGVTGANVLTF.

The CDR3 region is CASSATGQGVTGELFF. The chain joins TRBV7-9 to TRBJ2-2; TCRdb picks TRBD1, but there is no DNA to check that call. CDR1 and CDR2 from the germline V gene are SEHNR and FQNEAQ (reference sequence). The CDR3 contains 16 residues.

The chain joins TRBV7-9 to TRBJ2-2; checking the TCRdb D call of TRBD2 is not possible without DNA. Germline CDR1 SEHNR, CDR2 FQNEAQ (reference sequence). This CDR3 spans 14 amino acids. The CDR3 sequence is CASSFGLAAGGLFF.

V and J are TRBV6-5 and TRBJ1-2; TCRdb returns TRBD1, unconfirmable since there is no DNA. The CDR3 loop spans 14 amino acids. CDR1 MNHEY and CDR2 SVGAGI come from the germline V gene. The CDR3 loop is CASSYGLTGDGYTF.

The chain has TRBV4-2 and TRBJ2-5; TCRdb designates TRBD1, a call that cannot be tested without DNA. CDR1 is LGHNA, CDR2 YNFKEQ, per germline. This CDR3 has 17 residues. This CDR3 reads CASSQEGPLASRETQYF.

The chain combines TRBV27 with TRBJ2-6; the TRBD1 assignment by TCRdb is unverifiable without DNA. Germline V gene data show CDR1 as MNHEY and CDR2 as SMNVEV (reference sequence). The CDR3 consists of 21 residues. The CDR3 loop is CASSLGGRDGIYPSGANVLTF.

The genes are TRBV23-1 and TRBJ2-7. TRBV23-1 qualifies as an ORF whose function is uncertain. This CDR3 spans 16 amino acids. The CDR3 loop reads CASSQLTDGHSYEQYF.